A single sample gave rise to the 21 T cell receptor beta chains below, sequenced in a study of Graves' ophthalmopathy and Graves' hyperthyroidism. As the template, RNA transcripts were used to amplify TCR beta CDR3 regions. Second-round multiplex PCR came after a first-round RT-PCR that employed HTBI primers. TCRdb fed the multiplex PCR reads into MiXCR, producing one record per CDR3 protein. Of hundreds of thousands of distinct CDR3 sequences listed, about 20% were seen once; the top ten hold more than 5.5%. Sequencing was done on a sample of peripheral blood. The source of these receptors is a woman younger than 35 with stable Graves' hyperthyroidism. Some clones in this sample may be carry-over from other donors' samples.

The chain is built from TRBV2 and TRBJ2-5; 13 nucleotides align to TRBD2. The V segment lost 5 bases and the J segment 4 bases; nucleotides outside the gene matches: 28. CDR3 size: 23 residues. Germline CDR1 reads SNHLY; CDR2 reads FYNNEI. This CDR3 reads CASSKQARTSGGRPGRMGETQYF. The CDR3 bases are TGTGCCAGCAGTAAACAAGCGCGGACTAGCGGGGGACGCCCGGGGAGAATGGGAGAGACCCAGTACTTC.

V and J are TRBV9 and TRBJ2-5; unclear D gene. From germline, CDR1 is SGDLS and CDR2 YYNGEE. Trimming shortened V by 3 bases and J by 7 bases, and 13 bases separated the two germline ends. The CDR3 length is 13 residues. CDR3 sequence (DNA): TGTGCCAGCAGCGAGAACCGAGGATTGACCCAGTACTTC. This translates into CASSENRGLTQYF.

This clonotype was detected only a few times. This chain links TRBV15 with TRBJ1-1; D gene unclear. Germline-derived CDR1 and CDR2 are LNHNV and YYDKDF (reference sequence). This CDR3 has 12 residues. The germline V and J ends were trimmed by 5 bases and 2 bases, with 6 bases remaining between them. CDR3 sequence reads: CATSDLNTEAFF. The CDR3 bases are TGTGCCACCAGCGACCTTAACACTGAAGCTTTCTTT.

This clonotype was found a few times. The J gene is TRBJ1-5, the V gene TRBV19; no definite D call. V lost 8 bases and J lost 1, with 18 bases in between. CDR1 is LNHDA, CDR2 SQIVND, per germline (reference sequence). The CDR3 extends over 16 amino acids. DNA of the CDR3: TGTGCCAGTTTAGACCGACCCGGGTCCAGCAATCAGCCCCAGCATTTT. This gives the protein CASLDRPGSSNQPQHF.

This clonotype was observed at least ten times. The chain carries TRBV11-2 and TRBJ2-5; possible D gene TRBD2, 6 bases. CDR3 length equals 17 residues. Per germline, CDR1 SGHAT and CDR2 FQNNGV. V lost 4 bases and J lost 4, with 22 bases in between. This chain's CDR3 is CASSYPRPREVAETQYF. CDR3 sequence (DNA): TGTGCCAGCAGCTATCCCCGCCCCAGGGAGGTAGCAGAGACCCAGTACTTC.

This clonotype was detected ten times or more. The V gene is TRBV19, the J gene TRBJ1-2, with TRBD1 matching 7 bases. The trim removed 5 bases at V and 10 bases at J, leaving 7 bases unmatched. Germline loops: CDR1 LNHDA, CDR2 SQIVND (reference sequence). The CDR3 runs 12 residues. CDR3 nucleotide sequence: TGTGCCAGTAGTGAGGGACAGTGGGACTACACCTTC. Amino acid sequence: CASSEGQWDYTF.

This clonotype was found many times. This chain joins TRBV6-1 and TRBJ1-2, with D tentatively TRBD1 (5 bases). Trimming removed 6 bases at V and 4 bases at J, with 9 bases between. The CDR3 runs 12 residues. Germline V lookup: CDR1 MNHNS, CDR2 SASEGT. Written as DNA, the CDR3 is TGTGCCAGCAGAGGGCAGGGCTATGGCTACACCTTC. Its translation is CASRGQGYGYTF.

This clonotype has just a few counts. The rearrangement uses TRBV9 and TRBJ2-7, with D perhaps TRBD2 (7 bases). The CDR3 runs to 16 residues. Germline CDR1 is SGDLS and CDR2 is YYNGEE. V gave up 0 bases and J gave up 3 bases, with 16 bases separating them. The CDR3 region is CASSVAGGGQLYEQYF. The CDR3, as DNA: TGTGCCAGCAGCGTAGCGGGCGGGGGACAACTCTACGAGCAGTACTTC.

This rearrangement joins TRBV28 to TRBJ2-5; D unclear. In germline, CDR1 is MDHEN, CDR2 SYDVKM. The CDR3 consists of 14 residues. V lost 4 bases and J lost 0, with 9 bases in between. The chain's CDR3 is CASSSQVYQETQYF. Written as DNA, the CDR3 is TGTGCCAGCAGTTCGCAGGTGTACCAAGAGACCCAGTACTTC.

The table lists this clonotype with many counts. The chain recombines TRBV3-1 with TRBJ2-5; TRBD2 might be the D (5 bases). The germline V and J ends were trimmed by 2 bases and 2 bases, with 18 bases remaining between them. CDR1 is LGHDT, CDR2 YNNKEL, per germline (reference sequence). The CDR3 is 17 amino acids. Here the CDR3 DNA reads TGTGCCAGCAGCCAACGAAGGATGGGGAGAGGACAAGAGACCCAGTACTTC. Its translation is CASSQRRMGRGQETQYF.

This clonotype was counted ten times or more. The chain links TRBV19 to TRBJ1-5; no clear D. The CDR3 has 14 amino acids. Germline V gives CDR1 LNHDA, CDR2 SQIVND (reference sequence). The germline V and J ends were trimmed by 1 base and 4 bases, with 8 bases remaining between them. The chain's CDR3 is CASSIGIMNQPQHF. DNA of the CDR3: TGTGCCAGTAGTATAGGGATTATGAATCAGCCCCAGCATTTT.

This clonotype has a count of ten or more. The J gene is TRBJ2-5, the V gene TRBV12-3 or TRBV12-4; possibly TRBD2 for D (5 bases). V was pared by 4 bases and J by 5 bases, with 14 bases between. The CDR3 contains 14 residues. The CDR3 DNA reads as TGTGCCAGCAGTTCGGCCCCGGGATTCGAGACCCAGTACTTC. The encoded protein is CASSSAPGFETQYF.

This clonotype was recorded many times. V gene TRBV7-3 combines with J gene TRBJ2-7; TRBD2 matches 7 bases. Germline-derived CDR1 and CDR2 are SGHTA and FQGTGA. The CDR3 has 15 amino acids. The junction had 8 bases not matched to a gene; V was cut back by 0 bases and J by 6 bases. CDR3 sequence (DNA): TGTGCCAGCAGCTTAACGGGGGGAGGGCCTACCGAGCAGTACTTC. Residues: CASSLTGGGPTEQYF.

This clonotype was detected ten times or more. This chain joins TRBV4-1 and TRBJ2-7; a possible D gene is TRBD2 (5 bases). Trimming shortened V by 2 bases and J by 6 bases, and 20 bases separated the two germline ends. The CDR3 is 16 residues long. CDR1 MGHRA and CDR2 YSYEKL come from the germline V gene. CDR3 region: CASSQPLVGRAIEQYF. Here the CDR3 DNA reads TGCGCCAGCAGCCAACCATTAGTCGGGCGGGCGATCGAGCAGTACTTC.

This clonotype was counted at least ten times. J is TRBJ1-2 and V is TRBV19; 10 nucleotides align to TRBD1. The V and J ends lost 9 bases and 3 bases, in that order; junction bases with no gene match: 4. The CDR3 covers 13 residues. Germline CDR1 reads LNHDA; CDR2 reads SQIVND (reference sequence). CDR3 coding DNA: TGTGCCAGCGCGGACAGGGGGGACTATGGCTACACCTTC. Translation: CASADRGDYGYTF.

This clonotype has a single count. A much larger clone lies a single base off, so this may be a read error. The CDR3, as DNA: TGTGCCAGCAGTTCTAGCAGAACTTACGAGCAGTACTTC. This translates into CASSSSRTYEQYF. This chain links TRBV6-5 with TRBJ2-7; a weak D match, TRBD2 (5 bases). Germline CDR1 and CDR2: MNHEY and SVGAGI. V was clipped by 4 bases and J by 4 bases, with 11 bases between them. CDR3 length: 13 amino acids.

This chain links TRBV4-3 with TRBJ2-5, with no clear D. The CDR3 extends over 15 amino acids. Germline CDR1 reads LGHNA; CDR2 reads YSLEER. Between the trimmed V and J ends, which lost 1 base and 2 bases, there was a span of 11 bases. In nucleotides, the CDR3 is TGCGCCAGCAGCCAAGGAACAGCCTCGCAAGAGACCCAGTACTTC. Its protein is CASSQGTASQETQYF.

The rearrangement uses TRBV7-3 and TRBJ1-2; D is possibly TRBD1 (5 bases). Looked up from germline, CDR1 is SGHTA and CDR2 is FQGTGA. V was pared by 5 bases and J by 7 bases, with 11 bases between. This CDR3 has 12 residues. The DNA for the CDR3 is TGTGCCAGCAGCCCTCAGGGTTCTGGCTACACCTTC. Protein: CASSPQGSGYTF.

This clonotype was recorded many times. The chain links TRBV12-3 or TRBV12-4 to TRBJ1-5, with 9 bases identical to TRBD1. This CDR3 comprises 15 residues. The J segment lost 3 bases and the V segment lost 8 bases, leaving 8 bases of the junction unmatched. The CDR3 DNA follows: TGTGCCAGCGAACCGGGACAGGGCTCCAATCAGCCCCAGCATTTT. Residues: CASEPGQGSNQPQHF.

This chain links TRBV20-1 with TRBJ1-2; D call uncertain. The CDR3 has 13 amino acids. The V gene's germline CDR1 is DFQATT and CDR2 SNEGSKA (reference sequence). V lost 3 bases and J lost 4, with 12 bases in between. For the CDR3, the DNA is TGCAGTGCTAGTGGGGAGAGAACCTATGGCTACACCTTC. This codes for CSASGERTYGYTF.

This clonotype was picked up many times. This chain connects TRBV30 to TRBJ1-6; 7 bases agree with TRBD1. Per the germline V gene, CDR1 is GTSNPN and CDR2 is SVGIG (reference sequence). The CDR3 runs to 14 residues. J lost 10 bases, V lost 2 bases, and 8 bases had no gene match. CDR3 region: CAWSIGQVGSPLHF. The CDR3 DNA follows: TGTGCCTGGAGTATCGGACAGGTTGGCTCACCCCTCCACTTT. The full variable domain, completed using reference TRBV30 and TRBJ1-6, is SQTIHQWPATLVQPVGSPLSLECTVEGTSNPNLYWYRQAAGRGLQLLFYSVGIGQISSEVPQNLSASRPQDRQFILSSKKLLLSDSGFYLCAWSIGQVGSPLHFGNGTRLTVT.